This T cell receptor beta chain was recovered during a study of blood T cell repertoires in COVID-19. The overall study: The United States, Italy and Spain supplied acute and convalescent COVID-19 samples. Nucleic acid was either cDNA or gDNA, and it came from T cells, B-cell-depleted T cells, or PBMCs.

This clone was found once. V lost 5 bases, J lost 4 bases, and 17 bases lay in between. CDR1 and CDR2 from the germline V gene are LGHNT and FRNRAP. The CDR3 is made up of 15 amino acids. Per the original data handling: It was from reference gene primer amplification that nucleated cell counts were estimated. TCRdb's copy holds only in-frame clones and misses some; the assay was immunoSEQ multiplex PCR. The D gene and trimming were derived from the DNA, and the V and J assignments and clone size from that table. Of over 40,000 clones listed, about 82% are singletons. The sequence was collected from a human donor in a cohort sampled during active COVID-19. The chain recombines TRBV12-5 with TRBJ1-2; D is ambiguous. Sequences were obtained from peripheral blood. The CDR3 region is CASGPRWADRYGYTF. DNA of the CDR3: TGTGCTAGTGGTCCCCGTTGGGCAGACCGCTATGGCTACACCTTC.